The 29 T cell receptor beta chains listed next were all sequenced from one sample in a study of spatial heterogeneity in lung cancer. Each CDR3 protein gets one entry after TCRdb re-called the 5' RACE reads with MiXCR. The table lists tens of thousands of distinct CDR3 sequences, less than 9% of them singletons. Described time point: sample taken at primary tumor resection. The starting material was PBMCs, obtained at surgery. The receptor source for this set is a female donor with early-stage non-small cell lung cancer.

This clonotype was recorded at least ten times. V usage is TRBV29-1 and J usage is TRBJ2-7; D is perhaps TRBD1 (6 bases). Trimming took 5 bases from V and 4 from J, leaving 15 bases between them. There are 13 residues in the CDR3. From germline, CDR1 is SQVTM and CDR2 ANQGSEA. CDR3 protein: CSVRPGHLYEQYF. The CDR3 coding sequence is TGCAGCGTTCGGCCGGGACATCTTTACGAGCAGTACTTC.

This clonotype came up a few times. The chain employs TRBV5-1 and TRBJ1-6, with 7 bases fitting TRBD1. Germline V gene lookup returns CDR1 SGHRS and CDR2 YFSETQ. The CDR3 spans 15 residues. Trimming removed 4 bases from V and 10 bases from J; junction bases left unmatched: 11. CDR3 residues: CASSPQQGIGSPLHF. The CDR3 DNA sequence: TGCGCCAGCAGCCCCCAACAGGGGATTGGATCACCCCTCCACTTT.

This clonotype came up a few times. The chain has TRBV21-1 and TRBJ2-1; the table names TRBD1, a call not compared with the DNA. TRBV21-1 corresponds to a pseudogene. This CDR3 is built from 16 residues. Written as DNA, the CDR3 is TGTGCCAGCAGCCCGAAGGGACAGGGGTTGTTGAATGAGCAGTTCTTC. Encoded protein: CASSPKGQGLLNEQFF.

V and J are TRBV5-4 and TRBJ2-3; TRBD1 matches at 8 bases. The V gene's germline CDR1 is SGHNT and CDR2 YYREEE (reference sequence). The V and J ends lost 4 bases and 5 bases, in that order; junction bases with no gene match: 12. CDR3 size: 16 residues. CDR3 region: CASSAGTGQVGDTQYF. In nucleotides, the CDR3 is TGTGCCAGCAGCGCCGGGACAGGCCAAGTCGGAGATACGCAGTATTTT.

V usage is TRBV3-1 and J usage is TRBJ1-1; D call uncertain. V shed 6 bases and J shed 1 base, with 15 bases lying between them. The germline gives CDR1 LGHDT, CDR2 YNNKEL (reference sequence). The CDR3 contains 15 residues. CDR3 DNA sequence: TGTGCCAGCAGTTCTTCACCTAGGCCGAACACTGAAGCTTTCTTT. Residues: CASSSSPRPNTEAFF.

This clonotype was seen only a few times. V is TRBV6-1 and J is TRBJ2-1; D assignment may be TRBD1 or TRBD2 (5 bases each). Looked up from germline, CDR1 is MNHNS and CDR2 is SASEGT. The length of the CDR3 is 16 residues. V lost 5 bases and J 9 bases, leaving 23 bases between the germline ends. CDR3 DNA: TGTGCCAGCAGTACCCGGGACCCCGATTACGAGACTGAGCAGTTCTTC. This encodes CASSTRDPDYETEQFF.

This clonotype was seen at least ten times. V usage is TRBV20-1 and J usage is TRBJ2-3; tentative D call: TRBD2 (6 bases). V lost 5 bases and J 0 bases, leaving 12 bases between the germline ends. The CDR3 totals 14 residues. CDR1 and CDR2 from the germline V gene are DFQATT and SNEGSKA (reference sequence). The CDR3 bases are TGCAGTGCTGGAGGACTAATGAGCACAGATACGCAGTATTTT. It yields the protein CSAGGLMSTDTQYF.

The V call is TRBV28, the J call TRBJ2-1; 8 nucleotides match TRBD2. The V segment lost 3 bases and the J segment 9 bases; nucleotides outside the gene matches: 7. Germline V gene sequence: CDR1 MDHEN, CDR2 SYDVKM. CDR3 length: 14 residues. The CDR3 is CASSFSGIDGEQFF. CDR3 nucleotides: TGTGCCAGCAGTTTTAGCGGGATAGATGGTGAGCAGTTCTTC.

The chain combines TRBV12-5 with TRBJ2-5; TRBD1 matches at 12 bases. CDR1 is LGHNT and CDR2 is FRNRAP in the germline V gene. The CDR3 contains 15 residues. V gave up 4 bases and J gave up 5 bases; unmatched junction bases: 5. CDR3 sequence reads: CASGSGTGGSETQYF. CDR3 coding DNA: TGTGCTAGTGGTTCCGGGACAGGGGGCTCGGAGACCCAGTACTTC.

This sequence joins TRBV9 and TRBJ2-5, with 7 bases aligning to TRBD1. The CDR3 contains 14 residues. Looked up from germline, CDR1 is SGDLS and CDR2 is YYNGEE. V trimming: 4 bases; J trimming: 1 base; junction bases outside the gene matches: 4. Here the CDR3 reads CASSKTGSQETQYF. The CDR3, as DNA: TGTGCCAGCAGCAAGACAGGGTCCCAAGAGACCCAGTACTTC.

This chain joins TRBV20-1 and TRBJ2-3; 12 bases match TRBD2. V shed 0 bases and J 4 bases; nucleotides not matched to a gene: 5. Per germline, CDR1 DFQATT and CDR2 SNEGSKA (reference sequence). The length of the CDR3 is 16 residues. The CDR3 region is CSARERRLAGADTQYF. As DNA, the CDR3 is TGCAGTGCTAGAGAGCGAAGACTAGCGGGGGCAGATACGCAGTATTTT.

This clonotype was seen repeatedly, ten times or more. The chain joins TRBV5-1 to TRBJ1-2; 8 nucleotides agree with TRBD1. The CDR3 totals 16 residues. The germline CDR1 and CDR2 sequences are SGHRS and YFSETQ. V shed 0 bases, J shed 4 bases, and the junction held 8 bases outside the gene matches. This CDR3 is CASSLAQAGTGYGYTF. Here the CDR3 DNA reads TGCGCCAGCAGCTTGGCACAGGCCGGGACAGGCTATGGCTACACCTTC.

With regard to this clonotype: The junction differs from germline at one of its ends, possibly a read error. The chain recombines TRBV7-7 with TRBJ2-1; the match to TRBD2 covers 7 bases. Germline V lookup: CDR1 SSHAT, CDR2 FNYEAQ (reference sequence). The CDR3 has 13 residues. The CDR3, as DNA: TGTGCTAGCAGCACCTCTCCTAGCGGTGAGCAGTTCTTC. Protein: CASSTSPSGEQFF.

A few counts support this clonotype. J is TRBJ2-3 and V is TRBV6-1; D perhaps matches TRBD1 (5 bases). This CDR3 has 14 residues. Germline values: CDR1 MNHNS, CDR2 SASEGT. Between the trimmed V and J ends, which lost 7 bases and 0 bases, there was a span of 11 bases. The CDR3 sequence: CASTDDRSTDTQYF. For the CDR3, the DNA is TGTGCCAGCACCGATGACAGAAGCACAGATACGCAGTATTTT.

In DNA form, the CDR3 reads TGCGCCAGCAGCCTGGACCATAGGAACACCATATATTTT. Translation: CASSLDHRNTIYF. The rearrangement joins TRBV5-1 to TRBJ1-3; the D is unclear. The CDR3 covers 13 residues. CDR1 SGHRS and CDR2 YFSETQ come from the germline V gene. Trimming cost V 4 bases and J 7 bases, with 12 bases left between them.

This clonotype has only a few counts. This chain uses TRBV27 with TRBJ2-3; D is unclear. From germline, CDR1 is MNHEY and CDR2 SMNVEV (reference sequence). Trimming removed 6 bases from V and 1 base from J, with 20 bases in between. The length of the CDR3 is 17 residues. CDR3 in amino acids: CASSLDKAVYGTDTQYF. In DNA form, the CDR3 reads TGTGCCAGCAGCCTAGACAAGGCCGTTTACGGCACAGATACGCAGTATTTT.

This clonotype is categorized as medium-sized (0.01 to 0.1%). J is TRBJ2-3 and V is TRBV29-1; no definite D call. Germline V CDR1 and CDR2: SQVTM, ANQGSEA. This CDR3 is 12 amino acids long. Deletions cut 7 bases from V and 4 bases from J, with 12 bases between. CDR3 sequence reads: CSGSTWSDTQYF. For the CDR3, the DNA is TGCAGCGGTTCGACTTGGTCAGATACGCAGTATTTT.

The table lists this clonotype with many counts. This chain connects TRBV20-1 to TRBJ1-5, with 10 positions matching TRBD1. Looked up from germline, CDR1 is DFQATT and CDR2 is SNEGSKA (reference sequence). There are 12 residues in the CDR3. J lost 7 bases, V lost 6 bases, and 3 bases had no gene match. CDR3 region: CSAGTGDQPQHF. In DNA, the CDR3 is TGCAGTGCAGGGACAGGGGACCAGCCCCAGCATTTT.

This clonotype was found many times. V usage is TRBV5-1 and J usage is TRBJ2-1; D not resolved. CDR1 and CDR2 (germline): SGHRS, YFSETQ. This CDR3 region has 15 residues. The V and J ends lost 5 bases and 0 bases respectively, with 12 bases between them. CDR3 loop: CASRSDRSSYNEQFF. In DNA, the CDR3 is TGCGCCAGCAGATCCGATAGAAGCTCCTACAATGAGCAGTTCTTC.

Details on this clonotype: It may be a read error: a sequence one base away is much more abundant. V gene TRBV20-1 combines with J gene TRBJ2-7, with TRBD1 matching over 7 bases. This CDR3 contains 15 residues. With V trimmed by 5 bases and J by 2 bases, 12 bases remained unmatched. CDR1 is DFQATT, CDR2 SNEGSKA, per germline (reference sequence). Here the CDR3 DNA reads TGCAGTGCTTGGGCCCTCACAGGGGATCCCTACGAGCAGTACTTC. Residues: CSAWALTGDPYEQYF.

This clonotype was picked up many times. V and J are TRBV24-1 and TRBJ2-1; D not certain. CDR1 KGHDR and CDR2 SFDVKD come from the germline V gene. The ends were cut back, 0 bases at V and 4 bases at J, with 6 bases in the middle. There are 14 residues in the CDR3. This CDR3 reads CATSDLAGYNEQFF. In nucleotides, the CDR3 is TGTGCCACCAGTGATTTGGCCGGGTACAATGAGCAGTTCTTC.

The chain carries TRBV2 and TRBJ2-5; TRBD2 matches at 7 bases. The ends lost 7 bases at V and 5 bases at J; junction bases unmatched: 7. Germline values: CDR1 SNHLY, CDR2 FYNNEI. This CDR3 is built from 13 residues. The DNA for the CDR3 is TGTGCCAGCACCGGTCAAGCGGGGGAGACCCAGTACTTC. It encodes CASTGQAGETQYF.

Details on this clonotype: The junction differs from germline at one of its ends, possibly a read error. The V and J genes are TRBV20-1 and TRBJ2-7, with TRBD2 identical over 8 bases. The CDR3 loop spans 15 amino acids. Germline V gene lookup returns CDR1 DFQATT and CDR2 SNEGSKA (reference sequence). CDR3 sequence: CSARAASGQLYGQYF. The CDR3 DNA is TGCAGTGCTAGAGCTGCTAGCGGGCAACTCTACGGGCAGTACTTC.

This clonotype was recorded at least ten times. The chain recombines TRBV5-1 with TRBJ2-2; D is tentatively TRBD1 or TRBD2 (5 bases each). CDR1 and CDR2 from the germline V gene are SGHRS and YFSETQ. The V gene lost 1 base and the J gene lost 1 base, with 14 bases spanning the gap. The CDR3 covers 17 residues. CDR3 nucleotide sequence: TGCGCCAGCAGCTTGAACCCCGGGACGGGGAACACCGGGGAGCTGTTTTTT. Amino acid sequence: CASSLNPGTGNTGELFF.

This clonotype has ten or more counts. The chain couples TRBV12-3 or TRBV12-4 to TRBJ1-5; 7 bases agree with TRBD1. The CDR3 covers 13 residues. V lost 6 bases and J lost 6; bases outside the gene matches: 5. CDR3 DNA sequence: TGTGCCAGCAGGCAGACAGGGCTTCAGCCCCAGCATTTT. This translates into CASRQTGLQPQHF.

This clonotype showed up many times. This chain links TRBV2 with TRBJ2-3, with a weak D call TRBD1 (5 bases). CDR3 length: 16 residues. Trimming took off 4 bases at V and 3 bases at J, with 17 bases between the two ends. Germline-derived CDR1 and CDR2 are SNHLY and FYNNEI. In DNA form, the CDR3 reads TGTGCCAGCAGTGCCATTTTCTCGTCAGGGACAGATACGCAGTATTTT. Translating it yields CASSAIFSSGTDTQYF.

This clonotype was counted only a few times. The V and J genes are TRBV20-1 and TRBJ2-1, with D perhaps matching TRBD1 or TRBD2 (5 bases each). Between the trimmed V and J ends, which lost 6 bases and 0 bases, there was a span of 12 bases. This CDR3 is 14 amino acids long. Germline values: CDR1 DFQATT, CDR2 SNEGSKA (reference sequence). The CDR3 nucleotides read TGCAGTGCCCCCCGGGGCCGCTCCTACAATGAGCAGTTCTTC. This translates into CSAPRGRSYNEQFF.

This clonotype appeared many times. V and J are TRBV9 and TRBJ2-1; D is tentatively TRBD1 or TRBD2 (5 bases each). V was shortened by 1 base and J by 3 bases, with 14 bases between the two germline ends. CDR1 and CDR2 (germline): SGDLS, YYNGEE. The CDR3 is 16 amino acids. CDR3 nucleotide sequence: TGTGCCAGCAGCGTATTGGGGACCCTAGACTACAATGAGCAGTTCTTC. As protein: CASSVLGTLDYNEQFF.

This clonotype was observed a handful of times. This chain uses TRBV20-1 with TRBJ2-7; unclear D gene. With 6 bases removed from V and 0 bases from J, the gap between germline ends came to 15 bases. The CDR3 is made up of 14 amino acids. CDR1 is DFQATT and CDR2 is SNEGSKA in the germline V gene (reference sequence). The CDR3 loop reads CSAGGHLSSYEQYF. Here the CDR3 DNA reads TGCAGTGCGGGTGGCCACTTGAGCTCCTACGAGCAGTACTTC.